Shown below are 22 T cell receptor beta chains from a single sample sequenced in a study of blood T cell repertoires in COVID-19. TCRdb keeps only in-frame clones here, not all; method: immunoSEQ multiplex PCR. This table has 40,000 to 60,000 clones, about 83% appearing once. Sequenced sample: peripheral blood. These receptors all come from a woman aged 60-75 years with acute or convalescent COVID-19.

The rearrangement links TRBV18 to TRBJ1-6, with D maybe TRBD1 (6 bases). This CDR3 has 17 residues. CDR1 and CDR2 (germline): KGHSH, LQKENI. Trimming cost V 3 bases and J 0 bases, with 12 bases left between them. CDR3 amino acids: CASSPPGQSSYNSPLHF. CDR3 sequence (DNA): TGTGCCAGCTCACCCCCTGGACAGAGCTCCTATAATTCACCCCTCCACTTT.

The gene calls are TRBV12-5 and TRBJ2-3, with TRBD2 as a possible D gene (7 bases). Germline lookup yields CDR1 LGHNT and CDR2 FRNRAP. The length of the CDR3 is 14 residues. The ends were cut back, 4 bases at V and 6 bases at J, with 14 bases in the middle. The CDR3 loop reads CASGWGGPGDTQYF. DNA for the CDR3: TGTGCTAGTGGTTGGGGGGGGCCAGGGGATACGCAGTATTTT.

This chain joins TRBV11-2 and TRBJ2-5; TRBD1 matches at 7 bases. After removal of 5 bases from V and 3 bases from J, the junction contained 9 bases not matched to a gene. CDR3 length equals 15 residues. Germline values: CDR1 SGHAT, CDR2 FQNNGV. CDR3 amino acids: CASSPKPGGEETQYF. The CDR3 nucleotides read TGTGCCAGCAGCCCAAAGCCAGGGGGAGAAGAGACCCAGTACTTC.

This chain joins TRBV19 and TRBJ2-1, with 8 bases identical to TRBD1. The CDR3 runs to 14 residues. Germline V CDR1 and CDR2: LNHDA, SQIVND (reference sequence). Trimming cost V 5 bases and J 6 bases; bases outside gene matches: 6. The CDR3 reads CASSGWTGSNEQFF. The CDR3 DNA reads TGTGCCAGTAGTGGGTGGACAGGGAGCAATGAGCAGTTCTTC.

The chain links TRBV6-6 to TRBJ2-2; a possible D gene is TRBD1 (6 bases). Germline assignment: CDR1 MNHNY and CDR2 SVGAGI (reference sequence). Trimming shortened V by 6 bases and J by 5 bases, and 16 bases separated the two germline ends. There are 15 residues in the CDR3. CDR3 sequence (DNA): TGTGCCAGCAGGATCGCAGGGGCCGAGACCGGGGAGCTGTTTTTT. Protein sequence: CASRIAGAETGELFF.

The rearrangement joins TRBV12-1 to TRBJ1-6; no DNA check was done on the table's D call, TRBD1. TRBV12-1 is noted as a pseudogene. The CDR3 is made up of 12 amino acids. The CDR3 here is CASRDSHSPLHF. CDR3 nucleotide sequence: TGTGCCAGCAGGGACAGCCACTCACCCCTCCACTTT.

V usage is TRBV14 and J usage is TRBJ1-3; D unresolved. V lost 4 bases, J lost 2 bases, and 15 bases lay in between. CDR3 size: 16 residues. Germline V gene data show CDR1 as SGHDN and CDR2 as FVKESK. The CDR3 sequence is CASSPFLTAAGNTIYF. In DNA form, the CDR3 reads TGTGCCAGCAGCCCCTTCCTTACAGCAGCTGGAAACACCATATATTTT.

This chain connects TRBV4-2 to TRBJ1-2, with D tentatively TRBD1 (6 bases). There are 17 residues in the CDR3. CDR1 LGHNA and CDR2 YNFKEQ come from the germline V gene. V was clipped by 1 base and J by 4 bases, with 19 bases between them. CDR3 in amino acids: CASSQAQGPQNLYGYTF. The CDR3 DNA reads TGTGCCAGCAGCCAAGCCCAGGGGCCGCAGAATCTCTATGGCTACACCTTC.

The rearrangement uses TRBV9 and TRBJ1-2; possible D gene TRBD1, 6 bases. Germline-derived CDR1 and CDR2 are SGDLS and YYNGEE. The CDR3 extends over 15 amino acids. V lost 4 bases, J lost 6 bases, and 19 bases lay in between. CDR3 in amino acids: CASSPGAGTGNGYTF. The DNA for the CDR3 is TGTGCCAGCAGCCCAGGGGCAGGGACCGGGAATGGCTACACCTTC. The full variable domain, in which reference TRBV9 and TRBJ1-2 provide the parts outside the CDR3, is DSGVTQTPKHLITATGQRVTLRCSPRSGDLSVYWYQQSLDQGLQFLIQYYNGEERAKGNILERFSAQQFPDLHSELNLSSLELGDSALYFCASSPGAGTGNGYTFGSGTRLTVV.

The rearrangement links TRBV7-3 to TRBJ1-1; D is undetermined. The CDR3 totals 13 residues. The germline CDR1 and CDR2 sequences are SGHTA and FQGTGA. V gave up 6 bases and J gave up 1 base, with 9 bases separating them. CDR3 DNA sequence: TGTGCCAGCAGGATTAACAGGAACACTGAAGCTTTCTTT. Residues: CASRINRNTEAFF.

This chain joins TRBV2 and TRBJ2-7, with 11 bases lining up with TRBD1. J was trimmed by 6 bases and V by 5 bases; bases with no gene match: 6. Germline V CDR1 and CDR2: SNHLY, FYNNEI. The CDR3 loop spans 14 amino acids. The CDR3: CASSIGQGAGEQYF. The DNA of the CDR3 is TGTGCCAGCAGTATCGGACAGGGGGCTGGCGAGCAGTACTTC.

This chain links TRBV7-2 with TRBJ2-7; D is perhaps TRBD1 (6 bases). The CDR3 sequence is 12 residues long. Trimming pared 8 bases from V and 2 bases from J, leaving 10 bases between. Germline V gene data show CDR1 as SGHTA and CDR2 as FQGNSA. CDR3 amino acids: CASRDTPYEQYF. The CDR3 nucleotides read TGTGCCAGCCGGGACACACCCTACGAGCAGTACTTC.

The V call is TRBV4-3, the J call TRBJ2-7; TRBD2 might be the D (5 bases). Germline values: CDR1 LGHNA, CDR2 YSLEER. This CDR3 contains 14 residues. V lost 0 bases to trimming and J lost 6 bases, with 12 bases between them. CDR3 residues: CASSQDLDYGEQYF. CDR3 coding DNA: TGCGCCAGCAGCCAAGATCTTGACTACGGCGAGCAGTACTTC.

As to this clone: The identical CDR3 is also encoded by other nucleotide sequences in the sample. The chain carries TRBV11-1 and TRBJ1-2; D might be TRBD1 (6 bases). There are 12 residues in the CDR3. V shed 1 base and J shed 8 bases, with 8 bases lying between them. Germline V gives CDR1 SGHAT, CDR2 FQDESV (reference sequence). The CDR3 protein is CASSLEGDGYTF. For the CDR3, the DNA is TGTGCCAGCAGCTTAGAGGGGGACGGCTACACCTTC.

The genes are TRBV7-2 and TRBJ2-3; TRBD2 matches at 10 bases. The CDR3 totals 18 residues. After removal of 3 bases from V and 1 base from J, the junction contained 10 bases not matched to a gene. From germline, CDR1 is SGHTA and CDR2 FQGNSA. The CDR3 DNA sequence: TGTGCCAGCAGCTTGGCAGGGACTAGCGCTTTTCGCACAGATACGCAGTATTTT. This translates into CASSLAGTSAFRTDTQYF.

This chain links TRBV5-1 with TRBJ2-5; perhaps TRBD2 as D (6 bases). Trimming stripped 4 bases from V and 6 bases from J, with 16 bases between. Germline assignment: CDR1 SGHRS and CDR2 YFSETQ. This CDR3 is built from 14 residues. The CDR3 region is CASSVGSGVQTQYF. DNA of the CDR3: TGCGCCAGCAGCGTGGGATCGGGAGTGCAGACCCAGTACTTC.

DNA of the CDR3: TGCGCCAGCAGCGCCCGACAGGACTTCACCGGGGAGCTGTTTTTT. Its translation is CASSARQDFTGELFF. This rearrangement joins TRBV5-1 to TRBJ2-2, with a tentative D call TRBD1 (6 bases). This CDR3 has 15 residues. Trimming removed 4 bases from V and 4 bases from J, with 14 bases in between. Germline V gene lookup returns CDR1 SGHRS and CDR2 YFSETQ.

The V and J genes are TRBV11-3 and TRBJ2-5; 8 bases agree with TRBD2. Germline V gene sequence: CDR1 SGHNT, CDR2 YENEEA. CDR3 length: 20 residues. Losses at the gene ends were 5 bases for V and 5 bases for J; bases not matched to a gene: 25. The CDR3 protein is CASSPPTGTRKREGDETQYF. Written as DNA, the CDR3 is TGTGCCAGCAGCCCACCGACCGGGACTAGGAAAAGGGAGGGCGACGAGACCCAGTACTTC.

The chain is built from TRBV4-3 and TRBJ1-4, with 10 bases that match TRBD1. The CDR3 has 15 amino acids. V gave up 4 bases and J gave up 7 bases; unmatched junction bases: 6. The germline gives CDR1 LGHNA, CDR2 YSLEER. DNA for the CDR3: TGCGCCAGCAGCCGAGACAGGGGGCTCGGTGAAAAACTGTTTTTT. This gives the protein CASSRDRGLGEKLFF.

The V call is TRBV6-1, the J call TRBJ1-1; no clear D. The germline V gene has CDR1 MNHNS and CDR2 SASEGT. The length of the CDR3 is 13 residues. The ends were cut back, 6 bases at V and 4 bases at J, with 12 bases in the middle. CDR3 DNA sequence: TGTGCCAGCAGCCCGGGATGGGCCACTGAAGCTTTCTTT. It is translated as CASSPGWATEAFF.

This chain uses TRBV6-6 with TRBJ2-7; possible D gene TRBD2, 6 bases. The V and J ends lost 6 bases and 1 base respectively, with 31 bases between them. Germline CDR1 is MNHNY and CDR2 is SVGAGI (reference sequence). This CDR3 is built from 20 residues. CDR3 coding DNA: TGTGCCAGCAGCTACCCTCATTTCCAGCAGAGGACTACCGGGTCCTACGAGCAGTACTTC. Its translation is CASSYPHFQQRTTGSYEQYF.

The chain uses TRBV6-5 and TRBJ1-2; TRBD1 aligns across 7 bases. Per the germline V gene, CDR1 is MNHEY and CDR2 is SVGAGI. Trimming took 4 bases from V and 0 from J; bases not matched to a gene: 8. The CDR3 loop spans 16 amino acids. CDR3 protein: CASSLGGTDTNYGYTF. The CDR3 DNA follows: TGTGCCAGCAGTTTAGGTGGGACAGATACTAACTATGGCTACACCTTC.